These 26 T cell receptor beta chains were sequenced from one sample in a study of blood T cell repertoires in COVID-19. Measured with immunoSEQ multiplex PCR; TCRdb has only the in-frame clones, and not every one. The table has roughly 150,000 clones, over 70% seen once. Input material: PBMCs or T cells enriched from blood (not recorded which). These receptors were collected from a woman in her 40s with acute COVID-19.

This clone was observed a single time. The CDR3 sequence: CASSQVRGLNTEAFF. CDR3 in DNA: TGTGCCAGCAGCCAAGTAAGAGGATTAAACACTGAAGCTTTCTTT. This sequence joins TRBV14 and TRBJ1-1; D uncertain. Germline CDR1 and CDR2: SGHDN and FVKESK. The V gene lost 1 base and the J gene lost 2 bases, with 11 bases spanning the gap. The CDR3 has 15 amino acids.

This clone was found once. V gene TRBV7-3 combines with J gene TRBJ2-3; 8 bases map to TRBD2. The CDR3 runs to 16 residues. CDR1 is SGHTA and CDR2 is FQGTGA in the germline V gene. Trimming took 3 bases from V and 4 from J; bases not matched to a gene: 9. The CDR3 protein is CASSLFSGKGPDTQYF. The CDR3 coding sequence is TGTGCCAGCAGCTTGTTTAGCGGGAAAGGGCCAGATACGCAGTATTTT. The full variable domain, completed using reference TRBV7-3 and TRBJ2-3, is GAGVSQTPSNKVTEKGKYVELRCDPISGHTALYWYRQSLGQGPEFLIYFQGTGAADDSGLPNDRFFAVRPEGSVSTLKIQRTERGDSAVYLCASSLFSGKGPDTQYFGPGTRLTVL.

The chain employs TRBV6-5 and TRBJ2-2, with TRBD1 identical over 7 bases. The CDR3 runs to 14 residues. The ends lost 6 bases at V and 4 bases at J; junction bases unmatched: 5. Germline assignment: CDR1 MNHEY and CDR2 SVGAGI. DNA for the CDR3: TGTGCCAGCAGCTGGACAGGTCTCACCGGGGAGCTGTTTTTT. Protein product: CASSWTGLTGELFF.

V gene TRBV6-2 or TRBV6-3 combines with J gene TRBJ2-1, with 12 bases fitting TRBD2. Germline V gene sequence: CDR1 MNHEY, CDR2 SVGEGT. CDR3 length: 18 amino acids. The ends lost 6 bases at V and 6 bases at J; junction bases unmatched: 15. The DNA for the CDR3 is TGTGCCAGCAGCCCTCTGATCCTAGCGGGAGGGCCTTCCAATGAGCAGTTCTTC. Amino acid sequence: CASSPLILAGGPSNEQFF.

The V call is TRBV19, the J call TRBJ1-4; D not resolved. Germline assignment: CDR1 LNHDA and CDR2 SQIVND (reference sequence). V was cut by 3 bases and J by 10 bases, with 18 bases left in between. The CDR3 runs to 15 residues. Written as DNA, the CDR3 is TGTGCCAGTAGTATCGTGGAGGCCCGGCCCGGAAAACTGTTTTTT. It specifies CASSIVEARPGKLFF.

The rearrangement uses TRBV7-2 and TRBJ2-3, with D hard to call. Trimming pared 4 bases from V and 3 bases from J, leaving 2 bases between. The CDR3 contains 11 residues. Germline CDR1 reads SGHTA; CDR2 reads FQGNSA. The CDR3 sequence: CASSSTDTQYF. The CDR3 nucleotides are TGTGCCAGCAGCTCAACAGATACGCAGTATTTT.

The chain is built from TRBV6-5 and TRBJ1-2; 9 bases map to TRBD1. The ends lost 4 bases at V and 6 bases at J; junction bases unmatched: 9. The CDR3 consists of 15 residues. Per germline, CDR1 MNHEY and CDR2 SVGAGI. CDR3 sequence: CASSSDRGKFDGYTF. Written as DNA, the CDR3 is TGTGCCAGCAGTTCTGACAGGGGGAAGTTTGATGGCTACACCTTC.

This clone was recorded only once. The gene calls are TRBV18 and TRBJ2-2; 11 nucleotides agree with TRBD2. V dropped 6 bases and J dropped 6; count of bases not matched to a gene: 9. This CDR3 comprises 16 residues. Germline lookup yields CDR1 KGHSH and CDR2 LQKENI. CDR3 sequence: CASSPTSGRGAGELFF. The CDR3 coding sequence is TGTGCCAGCTCTCCTACTAGCGGGAGAGGTGCCGGGGAGCTGTTTTTT.

The chain has TRBV27 and TRBJ1-5; 7 bases fit TRBD1. The germline V gene has CDR1 MNHEY and CDR2 SMNVEV (reference sequence). The CDR3 extends over 13 amino acids. The V gene end was trimmed by 6 bases and the J gene end by 5 bases; junction bases not matched to a gene: 4. The CDR3 bases are TGTGCCAGCAGGCGGACAGGTTATCAGCCCCAGCATTTT. It specifies CASRRTGYQPQHF.

This clone has a single count. This chain joins TRBV19 and TRBJ1-1; D call uncertain. The CDR3 contains 11 residues. Per the germline V gene, CDR1 is LNHDA and CDR2 is SQIVND (reference sequence). V lost 4 bases and J 7 bases, leaving 7 bases between the germline ends. The CDR3 loop reads CASSRAYEAFF. CDR3 DNA sequence: TGTGCCAGTAGTAGAGCCTATGAAGCTTTCTTT.

V usage is TRBV5-4 and J usage is TRBJ1-2; TRBD1 is a possible D gene (5 bases). V was shortened by 0 bases and J by 5 bases, with 5 bases between the two germline ends. CDR3 size: 12 residues. Germline-derived CDR1 and CDR2 are SGHNT and YYREEE (reference sequence). For the CDR3, the DNA is TGTGCCAGCAGCTTGGAGGGGTATGGCTACACCTTC. Residues: CASSLEGYGYTF.

V gene TRBV6-2 or TRBV6-3 combines with J gene TRBJ2-1; 10 positions match TRBD2. Germline CDR1 reads MNHEY; CDR2 reads SVGEGT. The trim removed 6 bases at V and 4 bases at J, leaving 12 bases unmatched. The CDR3 consists of 17 residues. In DNA, the CDR3 is TGTGCCAGCAGCCCTACTCTAGCGGGAGTCACTTACAATGAGCAGTTCTTC. The encoded protein is CASSPTLAGVTYNEQFF.

J is TRBJ2-1 and V is TRBV7-3; tentatively, D is TRBD2 (6 bases). This CDR3 is 15 amino acids long. Germline lookup yields CDR1 SGHTA and CDR2 FQGTGA. V lost 3 bases and J 3 bases, leaving 12 bases between the germline ends. CDR3 sequence reads: CASSLGSGFYNEQFF. CDR3 coding DNA: TGTGCCAGCAGCTTGGGGAGCGGGTTCTACAATGAGCAGTTCTTC.

The V gene is TRBV21-1, the J gene TRBJ2-7; the D call in the table, TRBD2, was not verified against the DNA. TRBV21-1 is an annotated pseudogene. The CDR3 spans 13 residues. CDR3 nucleotide sequence: TGTGCCCAGTCAGGCGGGATTAACTACGAGCAGTACGTC. This encodes CAQSGGINYEQYV.

CDR3 coding DNA: TGTGCCAGCTCACCAGTTGGAGCGGGAGGACCAAATGAGCAGTTCTTC. Amino acid sequence: CASSPVGAGGPNEQFF. The rearrangement links TRBV18 to TRBJ2-1; 9 bases map to TRBD2. The CDR3 totals 16 residues. CDR1 is KGHSH and CDR2 is LQKENI in the germline V gene. After removal of 2 bases from V and 7 bases from J, the junction contained 9 bases not matched to a gene.

V gene TRBV14 combines with J gene TRBJ2-4, with unresolved D. CDR1 and CDR2 (germline): SGHDN, FVKESK. Trimming took 0 bases from V and 7 from J, leaving 7 bases between them. CDR3 length equals 13 residues. The CDR3, as DNA: TGTGCCAGCAGCCAAGATCTTGAGAACATTCAGTACTTC. Translated: CASSQDLENIQYF.

This chain connects TRBV4-1 to TRBJ2-5; the D gene is possibly TRBD2 (5 bases). CDR1 MGHRA and CDR2 YSYEKL come from the germline V gene. CDR3 length: 16 residues. V lost 6 bases, J lost 4 bases, and 21 bases lay in between. The CDR3 DNA is TGCGCCAGCAGTCGCCGTACCGGACCCGAGGGAGAGACCCAGTACTTC. Translation gives CASSRRTGPEGETQYF.

The chain couples TRBV5-4 to TRBJ1-1; D unclear. The CDR3 covers 14 residues. Trimming shortened V by 1 base and J by 1 base, and 8 bases separated the two germline ends. Germline loops: CDR1 SGHNT, CDR2 YYREEE (reference sequence). The CDR3 bases are TGTGCCAGCAGCTTGTCGCTCGGGAACACTGAAGCTTTCTTT. This gives the protein CASSLSLGNTEAFF.

This clone was found once. The rearrangement uses TRBV6-5 and TRBJ1-5; D possibly corresponds to TRBD1 (5 bases). In germline, CDR1 is MNHEY, CDR2 SVGAGI. The V end lost 6 bases, the J end lost 4 bases, and 10 bases lay between the germline ends. The CDR3 is 13 amino acids. CDR3 DNA sequence: TGTGCCAGCAGCGTAGACAGTAATCAGCCCCAGCATTTT. It translates to CASSVDSNQPQHF.

This chain connects TRBV5-1 to TRBJ2-1, with a tentative D call TRBD2 (6 bases). This CDR3 has 17 amino acids. Trimming left V 0 bases short and J 5 bases short, with 18 bases between. Germline V CDR1 and CDR2: SGHRS, YFSETQ. As DNA, the CDR3 is TGCGCCAGCAGCTTGGGGCTAGGAGGGGCAGAAAACAATGAGCAGTTCTTC. This encodes CASSLGLGGAENNEQFF.

V usage is TRBV15 and J usage is TRBJ2-1; D is possibly TRBD2 (6 bases). Germline assignment: CDR1 LNHNV and CDR2 YYDKDF (reference sequence). The CDR3 is 13 amino acids. With 5 bases removed from V and 9 bases from J, the gap between germline ends came to 14 bases. The CDR3 bases are TGTGCCACCAGCGGGAGGAATCAGGGTGAGCAGTTCTTC. It codes for CATSGRNQGEQFF. The complete variable domain, with remaining parts taken from reference TRBV15 and TRBJ2-1, reads DAMVIQNPRYQVTQFGKPVTLSCSQTLNHNVMYWYQQKSSQAPKLLFHYYDKDFNNEADTPDNFQSRRPNTSFCFLDIRSPGLGDTAMYLCATSGRNQGEQFFGPGTRLTVL.

The genes are TRBV4-1 and TRBJ2-1, with 10 nucleotides matching TRBD2. The CDR3 contains 15 residues. J was trimmed by 6 bases and V by 4 bases; bases with no gene match: 6. CDR1 is MGHRA and CDR2 is YSYEKL in the germline V gene. The CDR3 spells CASSPRTSGANEQFF. DNA for the CDR3: TGCGCCAGCAGCCCGCGCACTAGCGGGGCCAATGAGCAGTTCTTC.

The chain employs TRBV7-2 and TRBJ2-7; D is possibly TRBD1 (6 bases). V was trimmed by 3 bases and J by 10 bases, leaving 19 bases between them. This CDR3 comprises 14 residues. Germline assignment: CDR1 SGHTA and CDR2 FQGNSA. CDR3 DNA: TGTGCCAGCAGCTTCGGACAGACCCCGGAGCGTCAGTACGTC. Translating it yields CASSFGQTPERQYV.

The DNA of the CDR3 is TGTGCCAGCAGTGTGGACAGGGGGCGCACTGAAGCTTTCTTT. It encodes CASSVDRGRTEAFF. V usage is TRBV2 and J usage is TRBJ1-1; 11 bases match TRBD1. The CDR3 consists of 14 residues. V was pared by 4 bases and J by 4 bases, with 2 bases of the junction left unmatched. CDR1 and CDR2 (germline): SNHLY, FYNNEI.

The chain couples TRBV19 to TRBJ1-1, with D possibly being TRBD1 (5 bases). CDR3 length: 13 residues. Trimming stripped 3 bases from V and 5 bases from J, with 10 bases between. Germline CDR1 is LNHDA and CDR2 is SQIVND (reference sequence). For the CDR3, the DNA is TGTGCCAGTAGTATTCGGGACTGGACTGAAGCTTTCTTT. The encoded protein is CASSIRDWTEAFF.

The J gene is TRBJ1-4, the V gene TRBV3-1 (or the pseudogene TRBV3-2), with D possibly being TRBD1 (5 bases). Germline lookup yields CDR1 LGHDT and CDR2 YNNKEL (reference sequence). The CDR3 extends over 14 amino acids. The V end lost 4 bases, the J end lost 3 bases, and 9 bases lay between the germline ends. In nucleotides, the CDR3 is TGTGCCAGCAGCCCCCAGGGTCCTAATGAAAAACTGTTTTTT. The encoded protein is CASSPQGPNEKLFF.